This T cell receptor (beta chain) is from a study of T cells in Graves' hyperthyroidism and ophthalmopathy. This clonotype has ten or more counts. Its antigen is not identified. TCR beta CDR3 regions were amplified from RNA. Primed by the HTBI set, a first-round RT-PCR was run on the TCR CDR3. TCRdb itself ran the multiplex PCR reads through MiXCR, one entry per CDR3 protein. Among about 350,000 distinct CDR3 sequences listed, 12% to 15% were seen once. The CDR3 contains 15 residues. Germline V gene sequence: CDR1 LGHDT, CDR2 YNNKEL (reference sequence). V was clipped by 0 bases and J by 3 bases; unmatched bases: 1. Study-wide points: Also found in blood were most expanded thyroid clonotypes above 0.001. From stable hyperthyroidism, ophthalmopathy was separated by a 13 V-J model.

The V gene is TRBV3-1, the J gene TRBJ2-7; TRBD2 matches at 11 bases. The receptor was isolated from a woman between 40 and 55 years old with Graves' ophthalmopathy. The specimen was blood. CDR3 in DNA: TGTGCCAGCAGCCAAGAGCTAGCGGGGGGCTACGAGCAGTACTTC. Its protein is CASSQELAGGYEQYF.